This TCR beta chain was found in a study of T-cell reconstitution after alpha-beta-depleted transplantation in children. This clonotype was counted at least ten times. A TCRbeta library incorporating unique molecular identifiers was prepared. MiXCR, applied by TCRdb to the PCR reads, yields one record per CDR3 protein. The data show some 400,000 distinct CDR3 sequences, around 21% seen once. The CDR3 has 13 amino acids. The germline gives CDR1 MNHEY, CDR2 SVGAGI. J gave up 6 bases and V 9 bases, and 7 bases lay outside the gene matches. The source material was PBMCs from the stem cell graft donor, sampled from the stem cell graft. The V gene is TRBV6-5, the J gene TRBJ2-7; 11 bases fit TRBD1. The source is a human donor who donated a stem cell graft to a child with acute myeloid leukemia. The chain's CDR3 is CASSGTGGFEQYF. In DNA, the CDR3 is TGTGCCAGTTCCGGGACAGGGGGATTCGAGCAGTACTTC.